These 30 T cell receptor beta chains came from one sample sequenced in a study of regulatory T cells in long-lasting Graves disease. TCR beta libraries were built with iRepertoire HTBI primers and Arm-PCR of CDR3 regions. TCRdb re-derived calls from the multiplex PCR reads in MiXCR, one entry per CDR3 protein. In the table there are a few hundred thousand distinct CDR3 sequences, about 22% of which are singletons. Time point indicated: persistent/refractory GD, antithyroid drugs over 5 years with positive TRAb. TCR sequences were obtained from RNA taken from PBMCs. The input for sequencing was peripheral blood mononuclear cells (PBMCs), taken when the disease was refractory, from a patient treated with antithyroid drugs. The receptor source for this set is a female donor with Graves disease.

This chain uses TRBV5-1 with TRBJ1-2, with D perhaps matching TRBD1 (6 bases). Germline V CDR1 and CDR2: SGHRS, YFSETQ. Trimming cost V 3 bases and J 2 bases, with 11 bases left between them. This CDR3 comprises 14 residues. CDR3 in amino acids: CASSWTELNYGYTF. For the CDR3, the DNA is TGCGCCAGCAGCTGGACAGAGCTCAACTATGGCTACACCTTC.

This clonotype was found many times. This chain uses TRBV28 with TRBJ1-5; D is unclear. V was clipped by 4 bases and J by 3 bases, with 10 bases between them. Germline V gene sequence: CDR1 MDHEN, CDR2 SYDVKM. The CDR3 length is 14 residues. CDR3 amino acids: CASSSAVPNQPQHF. CDR3 bases: TGTGCCAGCAGTTCGGCGGTACCCAATCAGCCCCAGCATTTT.

This clonotype was seen more than once but under ten times. This rearrangement joins TRBV7-2 to TRBJ2-7; 7 nucleotides match TRBD1. The CDR3 has 15 residues. With V trimmed by 5 bases and J by 2 bases, 9 bases remained unmatched. The germline gives CDR1 SGHTA, CDR2 FQGNSA. The CDR3 region is CASSPGGDRTYEQYF. CDR3 nucleotides: TGTGCCAGCAGCCCCGGTGGGGACAGAACCTACGAGCAGTACTTC. Together with reference TRBV7-2 and TRBJ2-7, the CDR3 gives the full variable domain: GAGVSQSPSNKVTEKGKDVELRCDPISGHTALYWYRQSLGQGLEFLIYFQGNSAPDKSGLPSDRFSAERTGGSVSTLTIQRTQQEDSAVYLCASSPGGDRTYEQYFGPGTRLTVT.

The gene calls are TRBV7-9 and TRBJ2-1, with 9 nucleotides matching TRBD2. Germline V gene sequence: CDR1 SEHNR, CDR2 FQNEAQ (reference sequence). CDR3 length: 16 residues. Trimming took 5 bases from V and 8 from J; bases not matched to a gene: 13. The CDR3 DNA is TGTGCCAGCAGCAACCTGTGGTTAGCGGGAGACGATGAGCAGTTCTTC. Residues: CASSNLWLAGDDEQFF.

At least ten counts were recorded for this clonotype. The chain recombines TRBV6-5 with TRBJ1-1; D might be TRBD1 (5 bases). CDR3 length: 18 amino acids. V lost 0 bases and J 1 base, leaving 18 bases between the germline ends. Germline V gives CDR1 MNHEY, CDR2 SVGAGI. The CDR3 loop reads CASSYSKGQEVWNTEAFF. The CDR3 DNA follows: TGTGCCAGCAGTTACTCGAAGGGGCAGGAGGTCTGGAACACTGAAGCTTTCTTT.

This clonotype was recorded a few times. V is TRBV7-9 and J is TRBJ1-2; a possible D gene is TRBD1 (6 bases). In germline, CDR1 is SEHNR, CDR2 FQNEAQ (reference sequence). Deletions cut 5 bases from V and 4 bases from J, with 14 bases between. This CDR3 region has 14 residues. CDR3 bases: TGTGCCAGCAGCCCCCCGGACAGCTTCTATGGCTACACCTTC. Translating it yields CASSPPDSFYGYTF.

The chain links TRBV10-3 to TRBJ1-4; a possible D gene is TRBD1 (6 bases). V lost 8 bases and J lost 5, with 9 bases in between. CDR1 ENHRY and CDR2 SYGVKD come from the germline V gene. The CDR3 runs to 12 residues. DNA of the CDR3: TGTGCCATCGGGGGCCGGAATGAAAAACTGTTTTTT. Its translation: CAIGGRNEKLFF.

Many counts were recorded for this clonotype. The genes are TRBV28 and TRBJ2-2; 7 nucleotides line up with TRBD1. The V and J ends lost 4 bases and 4 bases, in that order; junction bases with no gene match: 0. The CDR3 has 13 residues. Germline lookup yields CDR1 MDHEN and CDR2 SYDVKM. CDR3 sequence reads: CASSYRGTGELFF. CDR3 sequence (DNA): TGTGCCAGCAGTTACAGGGGCACCGGGGAGCTGTTTTTT.

This clonotype was found a few times. The rearrangement uses TRBV5-1 and TRBJ2-7; 9 nucleotides line up with TRBD1. This CDR3 contains 15 residues. The germline CDR1 and CDR2 sequences are SGHRS and YFSETQ. J lost 2 bases, V lost 5 bases, and 8 bases had no gene match. This chain's CDR3 is CASRPGQGTTYEQYF. In nucleotides, the CDR3 is TGCGCCAGCAGACCAGGACAGGGGACGACCTACGAGCAGTACTTC.

The chain couples TRBV27 to TRBJ2-1, with a tentative D call TRBD2 (5 bases). Trimming removed 3 bases from V and 15 bases from J, with 18 bases in between. The germline V gene has CDR1 MNHEY and CDR2 SMNVEV (reference sequence). The CDR3 totals 13 residues. DNA for the CDR3: TGTGCCAGCAGTTTGACCGTACAGTCGAGGGTGTTCTTC. Translation gives CASSLTVQSRVFF.

The chain carries TRBV14 and TRBJ1-1, with D hard to call. Deletions cut 0 bases from V and 4 bases from J, with 15 bases between. The CDR3 runs 16 residues. Germline V gene data show CDR1 as SGHDN and CDR2 as FVKESK. In DNA form, the CDR3 reads TGTGCCAGCAGCCAAGATCCCGGGATGTGGCCCACTGAAGCTTTCTTT. It specifies CASSQDPGMWPTEAFF.

This clonotype was counted between two and nine times. This chain connects TRBV6-2 or TRBV6-3 to TRBJ2-5; 11 bases fit TRBD2. V shed 10 bases and J 5 bases; nucleotides not matched to a gene: 15. CDR1 is MNHEY, CDR2 SVGEGT, per germline. This CDR3 region has 16 residues. CDR3 nucleotide sequence: TGTGCCACCCTGCGGGGACTAGCGGAGAAAGGGGAGACCCAGTACTTC. It codes for CATLRGLAEKGETQYF.

J is TRBJ2-5 and V is TRBV7-6; 12 positions agree with TRBD2. The CDR3 contains 20 residues. Trimming removed 1 base from V and 4 bases from J; junction bases left unmatched: 16. From germline, CDR1 is SGHVS and CDR2 FNYEAQ. For the CDR3, the DNA is TGTGCCAGCAGCTTAGAACTAGCGGGAGGATCAGGATGGGCGAGAGAGACCCAGTACTTC. Translation: CASSLELAGGSGWARETQYF.

This chain joins TRBV7-2 and TRBJ2-1; 9 bases fit TRBD1. The CDR3 has 13 amino acids. The J segment lost 12 bases and the V segment lost 3 bases, leaving 6 bases of the junction unmatched. The V gene's germline CDR1 is SGHTA and CDR2 FQGNSA. This CDR3 is CASSFSDRGRQFF. In DNA form, the CDR3 reads TGTGCCAGCAGCTTTTCCGACAGGGGGAGGCAGTTCTTC.

In its sample, this clonotype was seen many times. Germline is not matched at one junction end, which may reflect a read error. The gene calls are TRBV7-7 and TRBJ2-5; D might be TRBD1 (5 bases). In germline, CDR1 is SSHAT, CDR2 FNYEAQ (reference sequence). CDR3 length equals 14 residues. This CDR3 reads CASSFDSTKETQYF. The CDR3 DNA follows: TGTGCTAGCAGCTTTGACAGTACTAAAGAGACCCAGTACTTC.

Notes on this clonotype: At one of its ends the junction is not consistent with the germline gene, which may arise from a read error. J is TRBJ2-7 and V is TRBV7-2, with 7 bases fitting TRBD2. From germline, CDR1 is SGHTA and CDR2 FQGNSA. The CDR3 contains 16 residues. DNA for the CDR3: TGTGCCAGCAGCTTCCCGTTGGGCGGGAGCCAAGGCGAGCAGCACTTC. Translating gives CASSFPLGGSQGEQHF.

This clonotype appeared many times. The chain combines TRBV6-5 with TRBJ1-1; a possible D gene is TRBD1 (5 bases). Trimming cost V 2 bases and J 1 base, with 8 bases left between them. Germline loops: CDR1 MNHEY, CDR2 SVGAGI. The CDR3 has 14 amino acids. The CDR3 bases are TGTGCCAGCAGTTACGGGACTCCGAACACTGAAGCTTTCTTT. Amino acid sequence: CASSYGTPNTEAFF.

This clonotype was recorded many times. The CDR3 is CASSFGGTVFQETQYF. CDR3 in DNA: TGTGCCAGCAGTTTCGGAGGGACAGTTTTTCAAGAGACCCAGTACTTC. V is TRBV28 and J is TRBJ2-5; maybe TRBD1 (7 bases). Trimming took 3 bases from V and 2 from J, leaving 16 bases between them. CDR1 is MDHEN and CDR2 is SYDVKM in the germline V gene. This CDR3 contains 16 residues. Full variable domain (missing parts from reference TRBV28 and TRBJ2-5): DVKVTQSSRYLVKRTGEKVFLECVQDMDHENMFWYRQDPGLGLRLIYFSYDVKMKEKGDIPEGYSVSREKKERFSLILESASTNQTSMYLCASSFGGTVFQETQYFGPGTRLLVL.

About this clonotype: The junction departs from the called germline gene at one end, perhaps through a read error. The genes are TRBV7-7 and TRBJ2-5, with 9 bases that match TRBD2. CDR3 length equals 14 residues. Germline V lookup: CDR1 SSHAT, CDR2 FNYEAQ (reference sequence). The CDR3 here is CASKSLAGPETQYF. CDR3 in DNA: TGTGCTAGCAAAAGTCTAGCGGGACCGGAGACCCAGTACTTC.

At least ten counts were recorded for this clonotype. The chain employs TRBV12-3 or TRBV12-4 and TRBJ1-5; perhaps TRBD1 as D (6 bases). The CDR3 totals 17 residues. V was pared by 6 bases and J by 4 bases, with 22 bases between. Here the CDR3 DNA reads TGTGCCAGCAGGATGGACTATCCCAACAGGGAAAATCAGCCCCAGCATTTT. It is translated as CASRMDYPNRENQPQHF.

The chain is built from TRBV30 and TRBJ2-5; D remains unclear. This CDR3 has 15 residues. Germline V CDR1 and CDR2: GTSNPN, SVGIG (reference sequence). Trimming removed 0 bases at V and 5 bases at J, with 16 bases between. The CDR3 DNA follows: TGTGCCTGGAGTGTAAGTGGAGTGGGCCCGGAGACCCAGTACTTC. This encodes CAWSVSGVGPETQYF.

This clonotype was counted only a few times. This chain joins TRBV20-1 and TRBJ2-1, with 7 positions matching TRBD2. Unmatched junction bases numbered 5, after V lost 0 bases and J lost 3 bases. The CDR3 is made up of 15 amino acids. Germline values: CDR1 DFQATT, CDR2 SNEGSKA (reference sequence). The CDR3 is CSARELRGVYNEQFF. DNA for the CDR3: TGCAGTGCTAGAGAACTACGGGGGGTCTACAATGAGCAGTTCTTC.

This clonotype was detected ten times or more. This chain connects TRBV7-9 to TRBJ1-2, with no clear D. The CDR3 is 14 residues long. Germline V gene lookup returns CDR1 SEHNR and CDR2 FQNEAQ (reference sequence). Trimming took 5 bases from V and 2 from J, leaving 12 bases between them. CDR3 coding DNA: TGTGCCAGCAGCCTACTCACAGTGAACTATGGCTACACCTTC. This translates into CASSLLTVNYGYTF.

The rearrangement uses TRBV5-1 and TRBJ2-2, with D perhaps matching TRBD1 (6 bases). The V end lost 1 base, the J end lost 0 bases, and 10 bases lay between the germline ends. Germline CDR1 is SGHRS and CDR2 is YFSETQ. The CDR3 loop spans 16 amino acids. In DNA, the CDR3 is TGCGCCAGCAGCTTGCTTCGGGACACGAACACCGGGGAGCTGTTTTTT. This gives the protein CASSLLRDTNTGELFF. The variable domain in full, completed from reference TRBV5-1 and TRBJ2-2, reads KAGVTQTPRYLIKTRGQQVTLSCSPISGHRSVSWYQQTPGQGLQFLFEYFSETQRNKGNFPGRFSGRQFSNSRSEMNVSTLELGDSALYLCASSLLRDTNTGELFFGEGSRLTVL.

With regard to this clonotype: A much more abundant neighbour one base away suggests this may be a read error. This chain connects TRBV7-2 to TRBJ1-4, with D uncertain. The germline CDR1 and CDR2 sequences are SGHTA and FQGNSA. The CDR3 runs 14 residues. The CDR3 sequence is CASSFSSTNEELFF. In nucleotides, the CDR3 is TGTGCCAGCAGCTTCAGTTCAACTAATGAAGAACTGTTTTTT.

This clonotype has a count of ten or more. The chain recombines TRBV5-1 with TRBJ1-2; D gene ambiguous. CDR3 length: 16 amino acids. Germline CDR1 SGHRS, CDR2 YFSETQ. V was pared by 4 bases and J by 0 bases, with 16 bases between. The CDR3 spells CASSPLGSLTNYGYTF. CDR3 bases: TGCGCCAGCAGCCCCCTGGGCAGCCTAACTAACTATGGCTACACCTTC.

A single count supports this clonotype. The rearrangement links TRBV10-3 to TRBJ2-1; 10 bases align to TRBD2. The germline gives CDR1 ENHRY, CDR2 SYGVKD. The junction had 8 bases not matched to a gene; V was cut back by 6 bases and J by 9 bases. The CDR3 is 14 residues long. CDR3 DNA: TGTGCCATCAGGAAGCTAGCGGGAGAGGGTGAGCAGTTCTTC. Residues: CAIRKLAGEGEQFF.

This chain links TRBV7-2 with TRBJ2-3; D is unresolved. Trimming took off 5 bases at V and 5 bases at J, with 14 bases between the two ends. Germline CDR1 reads SGHTA; CDR2 reads FQGNSA. The CDR3 length is 14 residues. CDR3 sequence: CASSNYVGKDTQYF. The DNA for the CDR3 is TGTGCCAGCAGCAACTACGTGGGTAAAGATACGCAGTATTTT.

This clonotype was seen a few times. The chain recombines TRBV20-1 with TRBJ1-5; possible D gene TRBD1, 5 bases. This CDR3 spans 18 amino acids. The germline V and J ends were trimmed by 1 base and 3 bases, with 22 bases remaining between them. The germline V gene has CDR1 DFQATT and CDR2 SNEGSKA (reference sequence). The CDR3 DNA is TGCAGTGCTAGAGTTGGAGCTCGGGGCCCGAGGGCCAATCAGCCCCAGCATTTT. Translation: CSARVGARGPRANQPQHF.

J is TRBJ1-1 and V is TRBV19, with 7 bases lining up with TRBD1. The CDR3 runs 17 residues. V lost 5 bases to trimming and J lost 5 bases; unmatched junction nucleotides: 17. Germline V gene data show CDR1 as LNHDA and CDR2 as SQIVND (reference sequence). The CDR3 protein is CASSARTGGTGRTEAFF. CDR3 in DNA: TGTGCCAGTAGTGCCCGGACAGGCGGGACGGGGAGAACTGAAGCTTTCTTT. The full variable domain, in which reference TRBV19 and TRBJ1-1 provide the parts outside the CDR3, is DGGITQSPKYLFRKEGQNVTLSCEQNLNHDAMYWYRQDPGQGLRLIYYSQIVNDFQKGDIAEGYSVSREKKESFPLTVTSAQKNPTAFYLCASSARTGGTGRTEAFFGQGTRLTVV.